The 2 T cell receptor beta chains in this list originate from one sample, sequenced in a study of STAT3 mutations in large granular lymphocyte leukemia. The study's findings and limits: At least one immunodominant TCR beta clonotype appeared in every T-cell large granular lymphocyte leukemia patient.

Their antigens remain unidentified. The assay was immunoSEQ multiplex PCR, and TCRdb's table has in-frame clones only and misses some. The profile shows fewer than 8,500 clones, around 92% of them singletons. The specimen was peripheral blood mononuclear cells. All receptors come from a middle-aged man with T-cell large granular lymphocyte leukemia. Some clones in this sample may be carry-over from other donors' samples.

The rearrangement joins TRBV9 to TRBJ1-2; D call uncertain. The CDR3 runs 13 residues. Germline CDR1 is SGDLS and CDR2 is YYNGEE. V was clipped by 0 bases and J by 1 base, with 4 bases between them. The CDR3 DNA follows: TGTGCCAGCAGCGTAGACAGTAACTATGGCTACACCTTC. Its translation: CASSVDSNYGYTF.

The chain carries TRBV5-1 and TRBJ2-5; 8 positions match TRBD1. With V trimmed by 4 bases and J by 5 bases, 10 bases remained unmatched. The CDR3 contains 15 residues. The germline V gene has CDR1 SGHRS and CDR2 YFSETQ. The CDR3 bases are TGCGCCAGCAGCCCCGGGACAGGAGGGGAGGAGACCCAGTACTTC. Its protein product is CASSPGTGGEETQYF. Looking up the rest from reference TRBV5-1 and TRBJ2-5 gives the full variable domain: KAGVTQTPRYLIKTRGQQVTLSCSPISGHRSVSWYQQTPGQGLQFLFEYFSETQRNKGNFPGRFSGRQFSNSRSEMNVSTLELGDSALYLCASSPGTGGEETQYFGPGTRLLVL.